What follows are 22 T cell receptor beta chains derived from one specimen sequenced in a study of CD8+ T cells in alopecia areata. TCR sequencing used cDNA made by reverse transcription of extracted RNA. Sequencing used immunoSEQ multiplex PCR; TCRdb keeps in-frame clones, though not all of them. Reported are 90,000 to 130,000 clones, none seen only once; the ten largest carry about 20%. Sequencing used lesional skin. All receptors derive from a C3H/HeJ mouse with alopecia areata. The strain's MHC type: H2-k.

In the case of this clone: Here the gene names and germline are mouse. The read gets to within 4 residues of the CDR3 end, and the germline J gene fills in the rest. This chain joins TRBV19 and TRBJ2-7, with 13 bases aligning to TRBD2. The V gene end was trimmed by 2 bases and the J gene end by 2 bases; junction bases not matched to a gene: 4. The CDR3 totals 16 residues. Germline CDR1 FNHDT, CDR2 SITEND (reference sequence). Partial CDR3 DNA: TGTGCCAGCAGTATCCCGGACTGGGGGGGCGCCTAT. Protein sequence: CASSIPDWGGAY. The CDR3, in full, reads CASSIPDWGGAYEQYF.

Comment on this clone: Mouse gene names apply. The read ends 4 residues before the CDR3 terminus; that terminus is restored from the germline J gene. The genes are TRBV29 and TRBJ1-2; D remains ambiguous. CDR1 and CDR2 (germline): MSHET, SYDVDS. The CDR3 extends over 13 amino acids. V was clipped by 2 bases and J by 0 bases, with 4 bases between them. The CDR3 bases that were read are TGTGCTAGCAGTTTAGACACAAACTCC. Its protein is CASSLDTNS. The whole CDR3 protein reads CASSLDTNSDYTF.

About this clone itself: Each gene name is a mouse one. The DNA ends 4 residues before the CDR3 does, and the rest of the CDR3 is filled in from the germline J gene. The V and J genes are TRBV17 and TRBJ2-7; 9 nucleotides align to TRBD2. Looked up from germline, CDR1 is MNHDT and CDR2 is YYDKIL. The CDR3 spans 14 residues. The CDR3 protein is CASSSVWGGYEQYF. The sequenced CDR3 bases are TGTGCTAGCAGTAGTGTCTGGGGGGGATAT.

This clone was detected only a few times. Genes and germline are mouse. With the read ending 4 residues before the CDR3 end, the germline J gene is used to fill in that end. This chain links TRBV13-3 with TRBJ2-7, with a tentative D call TRBD2 (6 bases). Trimming pared 8 bases from V and 1 base from J, leaving 7 bases between. This CDR3 has 11 amino acids. Germline V CDR1 and CDR2: NNHDY, SYVADS. CDR3 in amino acids: CARDWSYEQYF. The covered CDR3 bases are TGTGCCAGAGACTGGTCCTAT.

This clone has more than one count but fewer than ten. Mouse gene names apply. The read terminates 4 residues ahead of where the CDR3 ends, so the germline J gene completes it. The chain has TRBV1 and TRBJ1-1, with TRBD1 as a possible D gene (6 bases). The germline V gene has CDR1 NSQYPW and CDR2 LRSPGD (reference sequence). The germline V and J ends were trimmed by 4 bases and 0 bases, with 12 bases remaining between them. This CDR3 is built from 15 residues. CDR3 region: CTCSVGTIANTEVFF. The CDR3 bases that were read are TGCACCTGCAGTGTCGGGACAATTGCAAACACA.

This clone came up a few times. Genes and germline come from the mouse. Read sequence stops 4 residues before the CDR3 end, and the germline J gene provides the missing end. V usage is TRBV13-2 and J usage is TRBJ2-1, with 13 bases identical to TRBD2. After removal of 3 bases from V and 3 bases from J, the junction contained 6 bases not matched to a gene. The CDR3 totals 17 residues. Germline V gene lookup returns CDR1 NNHNN and CDR2 SYGAGS (reference sequence). The sequenced part of the CDR3 DNA is TGTGCCAGCGGTGCCTCCGGGACTGGGGGGGTCTATGCT. It yields the protein CASGASGTGGVYA. The CDR3, in full, reads CASGASGTGGVYAEQFF.

This clone was seen more than once but under ten times. The gene symbols are mouse symbols. The sequence runs out 4 residues before the end of the CDR3; the remainder is reconstructed from the germline J gene. The chain links TRBV19 to TRBJ2-1, with 9 positions matching TRBD2. V was pared by 2 bases and J by 5 bases, with 2 bases of the junction left unmatched. CDR1 and CDR2 (germline): FNHDT, SITEND (reference sequence). CDR3 length: 14 amino acids. CDR3 bases read: TGTGCCAGCAGTATCTGGGGGGGTAATGCT. Protein: CASSIWGGNA. From start to end, the CDR3 is CASSIWGGNAEQFF.

This clone was seen at least ten times. Each gene name is a mouse one. From the germline J gene comes the end of the CDR3, since the read stops 4 residues before it. The chain has TRBV13-3 and TRBJ1-2; TRBD1 matches at 7 bases. Germline V CDR1 and CDR2: NNHDY, SYVADS. Trimming took 0 bases from V and 4 from J; bases not matched to a gene: 9. The CDR3 runs 16 residues. The CDR3 bases that were read are TGTGCCAGCAGTGATGCGGAAAAGGGGGCGAGCTCC. Encoded protein: CASSDAEKGASS. The CDR3 in full is CASSDAEKGASSDYTF.

This clone has a count of ten or more. Gene names denote mouse genes. The read falls 4 residues short of the CDR3 end, and the missing part is taken from the germline J gene. This chain connects TRBV13-3 to TRBJ2-1, with TRBD2 matching over 12 bases. This CDR3 contains 18 residues. CDR1 is NNHDY and CDR2 is SYVADS in the germline V gene. Unmatched junction bases numbered 4, after V lost 0 bases and J lost 0 bases. The CDR3 DNA, read in part, is TGTGCCAGCAGTGATGCAGGGGACTGGGGGGCTAACTATGCT. Its protein product is CASSDAGDWGANYA. The CDR3 as a whole reads CASSDAGDWGANYAEQFF.

In this sample, this clone turned up a few times. Genes here carry mouse names. The missing CDR3 end, 4 residues past where the read stops, is filled in from the germline J gene. The chain couples TRBV31 to TRBJ2-2; D is ambiguous. The CDR3 is 14 residues long. Germline V gene lookup returns CDR1 GKSSPN and CDR2 SITVG. Trimming pared 0 bases from V and 0 bases from J, leaving 5 bases between. CDR3 sequence reads: CAWSLTSNTGQLYF. CDR3 bases read: TGTGCCTGGAGTCTTACTTCAAACACCGGG.

This clone has only a few counts. The listed genes are named as in mouse. The read terminates 4 residues ahead of where the CDR3 ends, so the germline J gene completes it. The rearrangement uses TRBV13-3 and TRBJ1-2; D remains ambiguous. CDR3 size: 13 residues. Trimming left V 4 bases short and J 0 bases short, with 7 bases between. CDR1 and CDR2 (germline): NNHDY, SYVADS. The CDR3 here is CASSKHANSDYTF. CDR3 bases read: TGTGCCAGCAGTAAACACGCAAACTCC.

About this clone: Genes and germline come from the mouse. With the read ending 4 residues before the CDR3 end, the germline J gene is used to fill in that end. This chain connects TRBV19 to TRBJ1-4; weak D call: TRBD1 (6 bases). Between the trimmed V and J ends, which lost 5 bases and 4 bases, there was a span of 12 bases. In germline, CDR1 is FNHDT, CDR2 SITEND (reference sequence). The length of the CDR3 is 14 residues. The sequenced part of the CDR3 DNA is TGTGCCAGCAGGACCTTGGACAGCAACGAA. Translating gives CASRTLDSNE. The full CDR3 protein is CASRTLDSNERLFF.

On this clone itself: TCRdb lists a protein that is different at residue 11 from the translated DNA; the protein given here uses the DNA translation. Gene names denote mouse genes. The read ends 3 residues early relative to the CDR3; the germline J gene fills the gap. The rearrangement uses TRBV19 and TRBJ1-6; perhaps TRBD1 as D (6 bases). TRBJ1-6 is designated an ORF whose function remains uncertain. The CDR3 totals 14 residues. Germline V gene sequence: CDR1 FNHDT, CDR2 SITEND (reference sequence). Incomplete CDR3 DNA: TGTGCCAGCAGTATATACAGGGAAGACTTTCCC. Encoded protein: CASSIYREDFP. The CDR3 in its entirety is CASSIYREDFPLYF.

This clone was picked up a small number of times. Gene names follow the mouse nomenclature. Read data end 4 residues before the CDR3 end; the end is taken from the germline J gene. J is TRBJ2-1 and V is TRBV19; TRBD1 matches at 8 bases. CDR3 length equals 14 residues. The V and J ends lost 5 bases and 6 bases, in that order; junction bases with no gene match: 7. CDR1 is FNHDT and CDR2 is SITEND in the germline V gene (reference sequence). CDR3 amino acids: CASSLDRGLAEQFF. The sequenced CDR3 bases are TGTGCCAGCAGCCTCGACAGGGGCCTTGCT.

This clone showed up just a few times. Genes and germline are mouse. The missing CDR3 end, 4 residues past where the read stops, is filled in from the germline J gene. This rearrangement joins TRBV13-3 to TRBJ1-4; 10 nucleotides align to TRBD1. CDR3 size: 15 residues. CDR1 is NNHDY and CDR2 is SYVADS in the germline V gene. After removal of 5 bases from V and 6 bases from J, the junction contained 7 bases not matched to a gene. CDR3 residues: CASRFRDRGYERLFF. CDR3 DNA, as far as it was read: TGTGCCAGCAGATTCCGGGACAGGGGTTACGAA.

A note on this clone: Gene names refer to mouse genes. The read falls 4 residues short of the CDR3 end, and the missing part is taken from the germline J gene. The rearrangement links TRBV13-3 to TRBJ2-7; weak D call: TRBD1 (6 bases). The CDR3 totals 14 residues. Germline loops: CDR1 NNHDY, CDR2 SYVADS. CDR3 DNA, as far as it was read: TGTGCCAGCAGTGATGGGGCAGGGGATGAT. Its protein is CASSDGAGDD. The complete CDR3 sequence is CASSDGAGDDEQYF.

This clone has just a few counts. The gene names here belong to mouse. The read terminates 4 residues before the CDR3 end, so the remaining end is supplied by the germline J gene. The gene calls are TRBV19 and TRBJ2-5, with 11 bases that match TRBD2. The CDR3 contains 14 residues. Germline CDR1 is FNHDT and CDR2 is SITEND (reference sequence). CDR3 loop: CASSPTGGEDTQYF. The covered CDR3 bases are TGTGCCAGCAGCCCGACTGGGGGGGAAGAC. Drawing the rest from reference TRBV19 and TRBJ2-5, the complete variable domain is GGIITQTPKFLIGQEGQKLTLKCQQNFNHDTMYWYRQDSGKGLRLIYYSITENDLQKGDLSEGYDASREKKSSFSLTVTSAQKNEMAVFLCASSPTGGEDTQYFGPGTRLLVL.

Many counts were recorded for this clone. Gene names refer to mouse genes. The CDR3 region is CASAGGERLFF. The sequenced CDR3 bases are TGTGCCAGCGCTGGTGGCGAA. V gene TRBV13-3 combines with J gene TRBJ1-4; no clear D gene. The CDR3 extends 4 residues past the end of the read, so its final part is completed from the germline J gene. Germline CDR1 and CDR2: NNHDY and SYVADS. CDR3 length equals 11 residues.

This clone turned up a few times. Gene labels here are mouse ones. The sequenced fragment ends 4 residues before the CDR3 boundary, so the rest is inferred from the germline J gene. The gene calls are TRBV13-3 and TRBJ1-2, with 7 positions matching TRBD1. V gave up 5 bases and J gave up 0 bases; unmatched junction bases: 7. This CDR3 contains 15 residues. The germline V gene has CDR1 NNHDY and CDR2 SYVADS. The CDR3 DNA, read in part, is TGTGCCAGCAGCCCTCCGGGACAGACAAACTCC. This codes for CASSPPGQTNS. In full, the CDR3 reads CASSPPGQTNSDYTF.

As to this clone: Mouse gene names and germline throughout. Coverage ceases 4 residues before the CDR3 finishes, and the germline J gene fills in the end. This chain uses TRBV31 with TRBJ2-5; 9 nucleotides match TRBD2. Germline V CDR1 and CDR2: GKSSPN, SITVG. With 1 base clipped from V and 0 bases from J, the junction kept 5 bases outside the gene matches. The CDR3 extends over 16 amino acids. The covered CDR3 bases are TGTGCCTGGAGTCCCCCCTGGGGGGGTAACCAAGAC. As protein: CAWSPPWGGNQD. The whole CDR3 sequence is CAWSPPWGGNQDTQYF.

The sample holds many counts of this clone. Genes and germline are mouse. The read ends 4 residues early relative to the CDR3; the germline J gene fills the gap. The V gene is TRBV13-1, the J gene TRBJ2-3, with 8 bases lining up with TRBD1. Germline V gene lookup returns CDR1 NSHNY and CDR2 SYGAGN. This CDR3 is 13 amino acids long. Trimming at V came to 3 bases and at J to 3 bases, leaving 0 bases not matched to a gene. The CDR3 reads CASSGTGAETLYF. The sequenced part of the CDR3 DNA is TGTGCCAGCAGTGGGACAGGGGCAGAA.

In its sample, this clone was seen a few times. The genes are named according to mouse. The sequence runs out 4 residues before the end of the CDR3; the remainder is reconstructed from the germline J gene. The chain carries TRBV13-1 and TRBJ2-1; the D is unclear. In germline, CDR1 is NSHNY, CDR2 SYGAGN. CDR3 size: 15 residues. V was trimmed by 1 base and J by 0 bases, leaving 8 bases between them. CDR3: CASSDIPNNYAEQFF. The CDR3 bases that were read are TGTGCCAGCAGTGATATCCCAAATAACTATGCT.